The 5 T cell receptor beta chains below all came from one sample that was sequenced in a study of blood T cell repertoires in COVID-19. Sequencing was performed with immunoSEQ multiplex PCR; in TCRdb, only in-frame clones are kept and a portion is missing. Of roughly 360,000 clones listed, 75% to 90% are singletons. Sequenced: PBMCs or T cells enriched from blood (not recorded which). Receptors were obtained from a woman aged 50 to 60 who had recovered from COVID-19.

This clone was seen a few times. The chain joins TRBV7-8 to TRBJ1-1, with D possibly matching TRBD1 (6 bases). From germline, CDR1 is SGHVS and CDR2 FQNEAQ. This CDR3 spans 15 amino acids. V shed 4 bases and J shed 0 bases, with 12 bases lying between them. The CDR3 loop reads CASSSSTGMNTEAFF. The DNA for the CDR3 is TGTGCCAGCAGCTCCTCGACAGGCATGAACACTGAAGCTTTCTTT.

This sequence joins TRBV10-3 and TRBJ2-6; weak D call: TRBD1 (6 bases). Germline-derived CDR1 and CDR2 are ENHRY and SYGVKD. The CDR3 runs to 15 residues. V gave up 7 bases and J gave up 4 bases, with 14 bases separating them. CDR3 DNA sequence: TGTGCCATCACTCCGACGGGGACAGGGGCCAACGTCCTGACTTTC. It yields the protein CAITPTGTGANVLTF.

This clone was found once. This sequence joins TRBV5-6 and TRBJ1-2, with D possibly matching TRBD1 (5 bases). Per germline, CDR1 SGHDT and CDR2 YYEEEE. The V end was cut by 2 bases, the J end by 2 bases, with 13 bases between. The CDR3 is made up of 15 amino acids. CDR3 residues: CASSLRGVRNYGYTF. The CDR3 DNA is TGTGCCAGCAGCTTACGGGGGGTGAGAAACTATGGCTACACCTTC.

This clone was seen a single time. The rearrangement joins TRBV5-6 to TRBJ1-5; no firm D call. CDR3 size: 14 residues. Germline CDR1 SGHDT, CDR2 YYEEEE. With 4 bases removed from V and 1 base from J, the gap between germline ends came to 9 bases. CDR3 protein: CASSRTGSNQPQHF. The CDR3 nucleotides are TGTGCCAGCAGCCGGACGGGGAGCAATCAGCCCCAGCATTTT.

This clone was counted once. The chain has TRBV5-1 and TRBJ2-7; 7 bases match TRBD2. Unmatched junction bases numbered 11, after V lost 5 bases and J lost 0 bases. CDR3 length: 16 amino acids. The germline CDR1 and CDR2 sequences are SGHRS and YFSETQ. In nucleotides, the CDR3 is TGCGCCAGCAGTACGGGACCGCGGGGGATCTCCTACGAGCAGTACTTC. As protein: CASSTGPRGISYEQYF.